This TCR beta chain is from a study of siplizumab effects on memory and regulatory T cells. Data came from immunoSEQ multiplex PCR; TCRdb stores just in-frame clones and leaves some out. The table shows under 100,000 clones, with 87% occurring only once. Germline assignment: CDR1 MDHEN and CDR2 SYDVKM. The CDR3 runs 15 residues. After removal of 4 bases from V and 0 bases from J, the junction contained 5 bases not matched to a gene. This rearrangement joins TRBV28 to TRBJ1-1; 7 bases line up with TRBD1. What was sequenced was Tregs sorted from blood. This clonotype was obtained from a human donor in good health. In DNA form, the CDR3 reads TGTGCCAGCAGTTCCACGGGACAGTTGAACACTGAAGCTTTCTTT. It encodes CASSSTGQLNTEAFF.